At least ten counts were recorded for the clone carrying this T cell receptor (beta chain). Its specificity is not known. This entry belongs to a study of read filtering for tumor transcriptome and immune sequencing. For the study at large: After DNase treatment, RNA was made into whole-transcriptome libraries.

Study-level points and caveats: Sorted CD138-negative bone marrow cells were not purified T cells.

Germline values: CDR1 MDHEN, CDR2 SYDVKM. The trim removed 2 bases at V and 6 bases at J, leaving 4 bases unmatched. The CDR3 covers 14 residues. From roughly 0.4 ug of RNA, a library with molecular barcoded alpha/delta and beta/gamma adaptors was made. MiXCR was run by TCRdb on the reads, yielding one entry per CDR3 protein. Of tens of thousands of distinct CDR3 sequences in the sample, about a fifth were seen once. The specimen sequenced was a population of CD138-negative cells sorted from bone marrow. The gene calls are TRBV28 and TRBJ2-1; 7 nucleotides align to TRBD2. This sequence was found in a donor older than 35 with multiple myeloma. The CDR3 loop reads CASSLGGSPNEQFF. DNA for the CDR3: TGTGCCAGCAGTTTAGGCGGGAGTCCCAATGAGCAGTTCTTC.